What follows describes a single T cell receptor beta chain. The V and J ends lost 3 bases and 8 bases respectively, with 20 bases between them. This CDR3 has 16 amino acids. CDR1 SGDLS and CDR2 YYNGEE come from the germline V gene. Sequencing used immunoSEQ multiplex PCR; TCRdb keeps in-frame clones, though not all of them. The top ten hold more than 12% of the sample, which has some 200,000 clones, 80% to 90% seen once. The data were taken from a study of blood T cell repertoires in COVID-19. Sequencing input: peripheral blood. The clonotype originates from a woman in her sixties or seventies with COVID-19, enrolled during active disease. V usage is TRBV9 and J usage is TRBJ1-4, with D uncertain. CDR3: CASSARLRDWLEKLFF. CDR3 in DNA: TGTGCCAGCAGCGCTCGACTACGTGACTGGTTAGAAAAACTGTTTTTT.